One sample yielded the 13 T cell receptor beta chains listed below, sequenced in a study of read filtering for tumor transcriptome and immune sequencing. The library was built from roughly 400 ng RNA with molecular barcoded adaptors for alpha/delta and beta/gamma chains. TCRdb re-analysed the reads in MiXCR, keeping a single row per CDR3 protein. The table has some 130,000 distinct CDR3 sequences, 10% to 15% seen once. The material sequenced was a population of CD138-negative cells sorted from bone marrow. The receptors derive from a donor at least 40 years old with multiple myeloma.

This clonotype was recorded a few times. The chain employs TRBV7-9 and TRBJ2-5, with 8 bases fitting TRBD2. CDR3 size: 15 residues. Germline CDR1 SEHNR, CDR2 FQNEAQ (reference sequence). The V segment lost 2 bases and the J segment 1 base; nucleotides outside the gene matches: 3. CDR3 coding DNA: TGTGCCAGCAGCTTAATACGGGAGGGCCAAGAGACCCAGTACTTC. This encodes CASSLIREGQETQYF. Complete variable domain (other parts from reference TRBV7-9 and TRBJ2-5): DTGVSQNPRHKITKRGQNVTFRCDPISEHNRLYWYRQTLGQGPEFLTYFQNEAQLEKSRLLSDRFSAERPKGSFSTLEIQRTEQGDSAMYLCASSLIREGQETQYFGPGTRLLVL.

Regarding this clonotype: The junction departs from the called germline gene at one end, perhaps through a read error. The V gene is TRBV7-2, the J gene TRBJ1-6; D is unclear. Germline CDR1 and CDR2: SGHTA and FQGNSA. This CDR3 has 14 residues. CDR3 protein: CACSSGTGGSPLHF. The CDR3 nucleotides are TGTGCCTGCAGCTCCGGAACCGGTGGTTCACCCCTCCACTTT.

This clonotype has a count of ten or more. The DNA for the CDR3 is TGTGCCAGCAGTTTAGGAACTAGCGGGAAACCTGAGCAGTTCTTC. This gives the protein CASSLGTSGKPEQFF. The chain combines TRBV28 with TRBJ2-1, with 10 nucleotides matching TRBD2. Trimming took 2 bases from V and 9 from J; bases not matched to a gene: 7. CDR3 length equals 15 residues. The V gene's germline CDR1 is MDHEN and CDR2 SYDVKM.

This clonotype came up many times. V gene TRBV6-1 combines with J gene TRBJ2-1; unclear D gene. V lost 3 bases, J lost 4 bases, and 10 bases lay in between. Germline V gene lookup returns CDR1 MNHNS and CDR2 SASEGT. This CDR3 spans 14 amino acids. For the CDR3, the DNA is TGTGCCAGCAGTGACGTCGGCTTATACAATGAGCAGTTCTTC. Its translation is CASSDVGLYNEQFF.

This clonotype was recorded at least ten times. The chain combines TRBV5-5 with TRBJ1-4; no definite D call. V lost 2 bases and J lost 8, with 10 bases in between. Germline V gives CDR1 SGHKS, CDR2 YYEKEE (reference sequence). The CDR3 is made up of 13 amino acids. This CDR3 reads CASSFRSEEKLFF. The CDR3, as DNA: TGTGCCAGCAGCTTTCGGTCTGAGGAAAAACTGTTTTTT.

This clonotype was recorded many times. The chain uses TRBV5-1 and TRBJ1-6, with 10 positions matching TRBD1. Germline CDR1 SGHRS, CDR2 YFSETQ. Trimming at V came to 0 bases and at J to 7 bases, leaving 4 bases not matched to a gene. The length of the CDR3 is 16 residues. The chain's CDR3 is CASSLEGQGVNSPLHF. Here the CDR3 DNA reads TGCGCCAGCAGCTTGGAAGGACAGGGGGTCAATTCACCCCTCCACTTT.

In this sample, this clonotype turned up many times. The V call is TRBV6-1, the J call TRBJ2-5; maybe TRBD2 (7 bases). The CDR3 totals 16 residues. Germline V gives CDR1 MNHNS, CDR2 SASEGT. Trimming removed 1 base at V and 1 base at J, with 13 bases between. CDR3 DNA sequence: TGTGCCAGCAGTGAAGGAGGGGGACTACTCCAAGAGACCCAGTACTTC. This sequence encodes CASSEGGGLLQETQYF.

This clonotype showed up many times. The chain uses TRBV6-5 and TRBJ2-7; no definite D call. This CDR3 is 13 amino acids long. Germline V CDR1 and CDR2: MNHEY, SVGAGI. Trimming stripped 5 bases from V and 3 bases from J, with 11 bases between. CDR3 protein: CASSRLDGYEQYF. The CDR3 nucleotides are TGTGCCAGCAGTCGATTGGACGGCTACGAGCAGTACTTC.

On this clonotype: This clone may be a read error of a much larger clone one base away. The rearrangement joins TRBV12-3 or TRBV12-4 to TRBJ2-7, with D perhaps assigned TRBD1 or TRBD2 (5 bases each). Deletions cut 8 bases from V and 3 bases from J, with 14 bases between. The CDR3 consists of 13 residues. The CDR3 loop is CASRPPGRYEQYF. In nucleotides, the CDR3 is TGTGCCAGCCGTCCCCCGGGGCGCTACGAGCAGTACTTC.

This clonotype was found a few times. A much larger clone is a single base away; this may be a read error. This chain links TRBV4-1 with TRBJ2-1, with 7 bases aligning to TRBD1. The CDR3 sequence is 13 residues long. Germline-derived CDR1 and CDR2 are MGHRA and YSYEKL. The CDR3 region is CASSQHRGNEQSF. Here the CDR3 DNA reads TGCGCCAGCAGCCAACACAGGGGAAATGAGCAGTCCTTC.

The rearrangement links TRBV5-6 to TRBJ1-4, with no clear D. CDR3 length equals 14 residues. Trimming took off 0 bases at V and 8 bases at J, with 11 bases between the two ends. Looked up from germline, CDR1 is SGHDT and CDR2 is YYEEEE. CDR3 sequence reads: CASSLGYSTEKLFF. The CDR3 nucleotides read TGTGCCAGCAGCTTGGGATACAGTACGGAAAAACTGTTTTTT.

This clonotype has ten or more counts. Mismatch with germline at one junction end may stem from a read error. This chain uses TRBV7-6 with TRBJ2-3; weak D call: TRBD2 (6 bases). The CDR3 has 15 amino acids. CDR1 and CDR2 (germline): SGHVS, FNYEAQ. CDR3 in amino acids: CASSRIPGDTDTQYF. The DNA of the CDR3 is TGCGCCAGCAGCCGCATCCCGGGGGACACAGATACGCAGTATTTT. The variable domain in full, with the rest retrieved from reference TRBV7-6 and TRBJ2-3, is GAGVSQSPRYKVTKRGQDVALRCDPISGHVSLYWYRQALGQGPEFLTYFNYEAQQDKSGLPNDRFSAERPEGSISTLTIQRTEQRDSAMYRCASSRIPGDTDTQYFGPGTRLTVL.

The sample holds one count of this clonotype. DNA of the CDR3: TGTGCCAGCAGTTGGGGCAGGGGGCATGGCTACACCTTC. Encoded protein: CASSWGRGHGYTF. The rearrangement links TRBV27 to TRBJ1-2, with TRBD1 matching over 8 bases. The germline V gene encodes CDR1 MNHEY and CDR2 SMNVEV (reference sequence). The junction had 4 bases not matched to a gene; V was cut back by 4 bases and J by 6 bases. The CDR3 is made up of 13 amino acids.